A single sample gave rise to the 14 T cell receptor beta chains below, sequenced in a study of OX40 agonist ivuxolimab in advanced cancers. Produced via immunoSEQ multiplex PCR; TCRdb's table is partial and in-frame only. The sample consists of roughly 64,000 clones, about 80% of them appearing once. The material was CD4+ or CD8+ T cells sorted from blood, obtained in a trial of the OX40 agonist ivuxolimab. The receptors derive from an adult with an advanced solid tumor such as melanoma, head and neck, liver or kidney cancer.

J is TRBJ2-1 and V is TRBV30; no definite D call. Germline-derived CDR1 and CDR2 are GTSNPN and SVGIG (reference sequence). The CDR3 runs to 15 residues. The germline V and J ends were trimmed by 3 bases and 8 bases, with 20 bases remaining between them. The CDR3 loop reads CAWSEGWGFGDEQFF. In DNA, the CDR3 is TGTGCCTGGAGCGAAGGATGGGGATTCGGTGATGAGCAGTTCTTC.

The chain recombines TRBV29-1 with TRBJ2-1, with 8 bases fitting TRBD1. Germline V gene lookup returns CDR1 SQVTM and CDR2 ANQGSEA. CDR3 length equals 14 residues. The ends lost 6 bases at V and 0 bases at J; junction bases unmatched: 4. As DNA, the CDR3 is TGCAGCGTACGACAGGGGCCCTCCTACAATGAGCAGTTCTTC. It translates to CSVRQGPSYNEQFF.

V gene TRBV7-6 combines with J gene TRBJ2-2; D is undetermined. V was cut by 5 bases and J by 5 bases, with 6 bases left in between. Germline CDR1 is SGHVS and CDR2 is FNYEAQ. CDR3 length: 12 residues. CDR3 sequence: CASSQRTGELFF. CDR3 sequence (DNA): TGTGCCAGCAGCCAACGAACCGGGGAGCTGTTTTTT.

By frequency in the sample, this clone is medium-sized. The J gene is TRBJ2-5, the V gene TRBV18, with D uncertain. The germline gives CDR1 KGHSH, CDR2 LQKENI. This CDR3 has 14 amino acids. V was trimmed by 0 bases and J by 1 base, leaving 6 bases between them. This CDR3 is CASSPPGRQETQYF. The DNA of the CDR3 is TGTGCCAGCTCACCACCAGGTCGCCAAGAGACCCAGTACTTC.

A single count supports this clone. The chain recombines TRBV29-1 with TRBJ2-2; D is unclear. CDR1 SQVTM and CDR2 ANQGSEA come from the germline V gene. Trimming pared 7 bases from V and 2 bases from J, leaving 14 bases between. The length of the CDR3 is 14 residues. CDR3 residues: CSATPVLNTGELFF. CDR3 sequence (DNA): TGCAGCGCAACCCCGGTCCTCAACACCGGGGAGCTGTTTTTT.

By share of the sample, this clone is medium-sized. The chain couples TRBV2 to TRBJ2-5, with 7 bases lining up with TRBD2. The V and J ends lost 6 bases and 4 bases, in that order; junction bases with no gene match: 2. The length of the CDR3 is 12 residues. Germline values: CDR1 SNHLY, CDR2 FYNNEI. The CDR3 sequence: CASSWGGETQYF. The CDR3 DNA sequence: TGTGCCAGCAGCTGGGGGGGAGAGACCCAGTACTTC.

The J gene is TRBJ1-5, the V gene TRBV27; D uncertain. Trimming stripped 6 bases from V and 0 bases from J, with 12 bases between. Germline-derived CDR1 and CDR2 are MNHEY and SMNVEV (reference sequence). The CDR3 extends over 15 amino acids. For the CDR3, the DNA is TGTGCCAGCAGGCAAGGGCAGGATAGCAATCAGCCCCAGCATTTT. Protein: CASRQGQDSNQPQHF.

V usage is TRBV6-5 and J usage is TRBJ2-5; D perhaps matches TRBD1 (6 bases). Germline CDR1 is MNHEY and CDR2 is SVGAGI. The CDR3 extends over 14 amino acids. V was pared by 2 bases and J by 4 bases, with 11 bases between. The CDR3 coding sequence is TGTGCCAGCAGTTACACTACAGGGAGAGAGACCCAGTACTTC. It encodes CASSYTTGRETQYF.

The rearrangement links TRBV27 to TRBJ2-2; perhaps TRBD1 as D (6 bases). The ends were cut back, 6 bases at V and 1 base at J, with 9 bases in the middle. This CDR3 is built from 14 residues. The germline V gene encodes CDR1 MNHEY and CDR2 SMNVEV (reference sequence). The CDR3 DNA follows: TGTGCCAGCAGACAGGACAGGAACACCGGGGAGCTGTTTTTT. Its protein is CASRQDRNTGELFF.

The chain links TRBV5-4 to TRBJ2-7, with D possibly TRBD1 on 5 matching bases. V gave up 9 bases and J gave up 0 bases, with 7 bases separating them. This CDR3 spans 11 amino acids. Per the germline V gene, CDR1 is SGHNT and CDR2 is YYREEE (reference sequence). For the CDR3, the DNA is TGTGCCAACAGGACCTCCTACGAGCAGTACTTC. This gives the protein CANRTSYEQYF.

The table lists this clone with a few counts. The chain links TRBV4-1 to TRBJ1-1, with D unresolved. Germline values: CDR1 MGHRA, CDR2 YSYEKL. This CDR3 region has 15 residues. Trimming took off 7 bases at V and 1 base at J, with 16 bases between the two ends. The chain's CDR3 is CASNPSPLRNTEAFF. CDR3 DNA: TGCGCCAGCAATCCCTCCCCCCTCAGGAACACTGAAGCTTTCTTT.

J is TRBJ2-5 and V is TRBV5-1; D is possibly TRBD1 or TRBD2 (5 bases each). Trimming took off 6 bases at V and 3 bases at J, with 21 bases between the two ends. This CDR3 is built from 16 residues. The germline V gene encodes CDR1 SGHRS and CDR2 YFSETQ. CDR3 protein: CASNPGRDLLEETQYF. As DNA, the CDR3 is TGCGCCAGCAATCCGGGACGGGATCTTTTGGAAGAGACCCAGTACTTC.

This clone appeared a few times. This rearrangement joins TRBV10-2 to TRBJ1-2; perhaps TRBD1 as D (5 bases). CDR1 and CDR2 (germline): WSHSY, SAAADI. V lost 2 bases, J lost 4 bases, and 8 bases lay in between. CDR3 length equals 13 residues. The CDR3 DNA follows: TGCGCCAGCAGTGAGCTGGGACCCTATGGCTACACCTTC. Translating gives CASSELGPYGYTF.

The CDR3 nucleotides read TGTGCCAGCAGCGCTCATCTGGACAGGGAAAAGACCCAGTACTTC. Translation gives CASSAHLDREKTQYF. The rearrangement links TRBV9 to TRBJ2-5; 8 nucleotides align to TRBD1. J gave up 6 bases and V 3 bases, and 10 bases lay outside the gene matches. Germline CDR1 is SGDLS and CDR2 is YYNGEE. The CDR3 spans 15 residues.